These T cell receptor beta chains were read from a single sample in a study of T cell repertoires in cytomegalovirus infection. TCRdb re-analysed the reads in MiXCR, keeping a single row per CDR3 protein. The sample holds almost 500,000 distinct CDR3 sequences, around 11% seen once. Sample: PBMCs. The receptors here all came from a human donor in good health (CMV status not recorded). Some clones in this sample may be carry-over from other donors' samples. Each CDR3 is given with its conserved first and last residue. The D gene is left open where the match is weak. A clone size is listed for some rows: how often the clone was seen (once, few, many), or a class if it is expanded.

D: TRBD1
size: -
J: TRBJ1-2
V: TRBV29-1
DNA: TGCAGCGGAGGGACAGCTATGTATGGCTACACCTTC
CDR3: CSGGTAMYGYTF

D: -
size: -
J: TRBJ1-2
V: TRBV5-1
DNA: TGCGCCAGCAGCTTACAGGGAAGGGTCGACTATGGCTACACCTTC
CDR3: CASSLQGRVDYGYTF

D: -
size: many
J: TRBJ2-3
V: TRBV11-2
DNA: TGTGCCAGCAGCCTCCTGGGACTTTACACAGATACGCAGTATTTT
CDR3: CASSLLGLYTDTQYF

D: -
size: many
J: TRBJ2-1
V: TRBV6-1
DNA: TGTGCCAGCAGTGATTGGACATACAATGAGCAGTTCTTC
CDR3: CASSDWTYNEQFF

D: -
size: few
J: TRBJ2-7
V: TRBV7-9
DNA: TGTGCCAGCAGCTTGCTGTCCGCGGAGCAGTACTTC
CDR3: CASSLLSAEQYF

D: TRBD2
size: many
J: TRBJ2-1
V: TRBV6-2/TRBV6-3
DNA: TGTGCCAGCAGCCCGACTAGCGGGAGGGCCGGCTACAATGAGCAGTTCTTC
CDR3: CASSPTSGRAGYNEQFF

D: TRBD2
size: -
J: TRBJ2-3
V: TRBV19
DNA: TGTGCCAGCGCGTCACTAGCGGGAGGAGGATTGGAGACAGATACGCAGTATTTT
CDR3: CASASLAGGGLETDTQYF

D: TRBD1
size: many
J: TRBJ2-1
V: TRBV12-3/TRBV12-4
DNA: TGTGCCAGCAGCTACCGGGACAGTAAATTTTTT
CDR3: CASSYRDSKFF

D: -
size: once
J: TRBJ1-5
V: TRBV9
DNA: TGTGCCAGCAGCGTGGGTTCTGGGGACGGTTTAAATCAGCCCCAGCATTTT
CDR3: CASSVGSGDGLNQPQHF

D: -
size: many
J: TRBJ2-2
V: TRBV7-2
DNA: TGTGCCAGCAGCTTTCAGAGGGCCGGGGAGCTGTTTTTT
CDR3: CASSFQRAGELFF

D: TRBD1
size: -
J: TRBJ1-3
V: TRBV18
DNA: TGTGCCAGCTCAGCTGACAGGGCTGGAAACACCATATATTTT
CDR3: CASSADRAGNTIYF

D: -
size: few
J: TRBJ2-1
V: TRBV20-1
DNA: TGCAGTGCTAGAGGGGACCGGGACTACAATGAGCAGTTCTTC
CDR3: CSARGDRDYNEQFF

D: -
size: few
J: TRBJ2-7
V: TRBV19
DNA: TGTGCCAGTAGTATAAATAACTACGAGCAGTACTTC
CDR3: CASSINNYEQYF

D: TRBD2
size: many
J: TRBJ2-1
V: TRBV7-3
DNA: TGTGCCAGCAGCTTCGCGGGAGGGCCTAGGTATGAGCAGTTCTTC
CDR3: CASSFAGGPRYEQFF

D: TRBD2
size: many
J: TRBJ2-2
V: TRBV7-3
DNA: TGTGCCAGCAGCTTAGGGCGGGGGGGCCGTGACGGGGAGCTGTTTTTT
CDR3: CASSLGRGGRDGELFF

D: -
size: many
J: TRBJ1-4
V: TRBV19
DNA: TGTGCCAGTAGTTTGGATCATGAAAAACTGTTTTTT
CDR3: CASSLDHEKLFF

D: -
size: many
J: TRBJ1-1
V: TRBV28
DNA: TGTGCCAGCAGTCCTTTCGAGGGGGAAGCTTTCTTT
CDR3: CASSPFEGEAFF

D: -
size: few
J: TRBJ2-4
V: TRBV2
DNA: TGTGCCAGCAGCGACCTGGGGAGTCAGTACTTC
CDR3: CASSDLGSQYF

D: -
size: few
J: TRBJ1-2
V: TRBV20-1
DNA: TGCAGTGCTAGCGGCGGGGAAGGGGACTATGGCTACACCTTC
CDR3: CSASGGEGDYGYTF

D: -
size: many
J: TRBJ2-7
V: TRBV10-3
DNA: TGTGCCATCAGTGAGTCGGATACCCCTCAGTACTTC
CDR3: CAISESDTPQYF

D: TRBD1
size: -
J: TRBJ1-2
V: TRBV29-1
DNA: TGCAGCGTTGAACGCGGGGACAGGCTACGCGGAGGCTACACCTTC
CDR3: CSVERGDRLRGGYTF

D: -
size: -
J: TRBJ1-5
V: TRBV19
DNA: TGTGCCAGTAGTATTGGGGGCAGAGAAGATCAGCCCCAGCATTTT
CDR3: CASSIGGREDQPQHF

D: -
size: -
J: TRBJ2-2
V: TRBV11-2
DNA: TGTGCCAGCCACGGTACTAGTTTAACCGGGGAGCTGTTTTTT
CDR3: CASHGTSLTGELFF

D: TRBD1
size: many
J: TRBJ2-7
V: TRBV4-1
DNA: TGCGCCAGCAGCCCAGGAAGGACAGGGATTACCTACGAGCAGTACTTC
CDR3: CASSPGRTGITYEQYF

D: TRBD2
size: many
J: TRBJ2-1
V: TRBV19
DNA: TGTGCCAGTAGTCGGGGACTATCAATAGACAATGAGCAGTTCTTC
CDR3: CASSRGLSIDNEQFF

D: TRBD1
size: many
J: TRBJ1-2
V: TRBV20-1
DNA: TGCAGTGCTAGAGATCCAGAGACAGGGGCGTCTGGCTACACCTTC
CDR3: CSARDPETGASGYTF

D: -
size: many
J: TRBJ2-2
V: TRBV11-2
DNA: TGTGCCAGCAGCTTCCGACTAGCCGGGGAGCTGTTTTTT
CDR3: CASSFRLAGELFF

D: -
size: few
J: TRBJ1-2
V: TRBV20-1
DNA: TGCAGTGCCCTCGGGACATTAGCTAACTATGGCTACACCTTC
CDR3: CSALGTLANYGYTF

D: -
size: many
J: TRBJ1-1
V: TRBV28
DNA: TGTGCCAGCAGTTTATATCGAGGGCCTTTGAACACTGAAGCTTTCTTT
CDR3: CASSLYRGPLNTEAFF

D: -
size: -
J: TRBJ2-2
V: TRBV2
DNA: TGTGCCAGCAGTGAAATGTTAGACACCGGGGAGCTGTTTTTT
CDR3: CASSEMLDTGELFF

D: TRBD2
size: few
J: TRBJ2-2
V: TRBV28
DNA: TGTGCCAGCAGTTTATGGCGCCTAGCGGGAGGGCCCCGGGAGCTGTTTTTT
CDR3: CASSLWRLAGGPRELFF

D: -
size: many
J: TRBJ2-7
V: TRBV20-1
DNA: TGCAGTGCTAAAACGACCTACGAGCAGTACTTC
CDR3: CSAKTTYEQYF

D: TRBD1
size: many
J: TRBJ2-1
V: TRBV2
DNA: TGTGCCAGCAGTGAATTGGGGACAGGGTCCTACAATGAGCAGTTCTTC
CDR3: CASSELGTGSYNEQFF

D: TRBD1
size: few
J: TRBJ2-2
V: TRBV9
DNA: TGTGCCAGCAGCGTGACAGGGCGCAACACCGGGGAGCTGTTTTTT
CDR3: CASSVTGRNTGELFF

D: -
size: -
J: TRBJ2-1
V: TRBV3-1
DNA: TGTGCCAGCAGCCAAGGGGGCGTTTACAGGGACAATGAGCAGTTCTTC
CDR3: CASSQGGVYRDNEQFF

D: -
size: many
J: TRBJ2-6
V: TRBV2
DNA: TGTGCCAGCAGTGAAGGTAGCAGGATCTCTGGGGCCAACGTCCTGACTTTC
CDR3: CASSEGSRISGANVLTF

D: -
size: few
J: TRBJ2-7
V: TRBV15
DNA: TGTGCCACCAGCCATAGCGGAAAATCCTACGAGCAGTACTTC
CDR3: CATSHSGKSYEQYF

D: -
size: -
J: TRBJ2-3
V: TRBV4-2
DNA: TGTGCCAGCAGCCAAGAAATGATTAGCCAGGATACGCAGTATTTT
CDR3: CASSQEMISQDTQYF

D: -
size: -
J: TRBJ1-1
V: TRBV19
DNA: TGTGCCAGTAGTTCACGAGGAACGGTGAACACTGAAGCTTTCTTT
CDR3: CASSSRGTVNTEAFF

D: -
size: few
J: TRBJ1-2
V: TRBV3-1
DNA: TGTGCCAGCAGCCAAGGGACACTCCTCTATGGCTACACCTTC
CDR3: CASSQGTLLYGYTF

D: TRBD2
size: -
J: TRBJ2-3
V: TRBV3-1
DNA: TGTGCCAGCAGCCAAAAGAGCGGGGGGGCCGCGGATACGCAGTATTTT
CDR3: CASSQKSGGAADTQYF

D: -
size: -
J: TRBJ1-6
V: TRBV13
DNA: TGTGCCAGCAGCCACGGGACGGCCAGGGCACTCCACTTT
CDR3: CASSHGTARALHF

D: -
size: -
J: TRBJ1-2
V: TRBV29-1
DNA: TGCAGCGTTGACTATCCAAGGGATGGCTACACCTTC
CDR3: CSVDYPRDGYTF